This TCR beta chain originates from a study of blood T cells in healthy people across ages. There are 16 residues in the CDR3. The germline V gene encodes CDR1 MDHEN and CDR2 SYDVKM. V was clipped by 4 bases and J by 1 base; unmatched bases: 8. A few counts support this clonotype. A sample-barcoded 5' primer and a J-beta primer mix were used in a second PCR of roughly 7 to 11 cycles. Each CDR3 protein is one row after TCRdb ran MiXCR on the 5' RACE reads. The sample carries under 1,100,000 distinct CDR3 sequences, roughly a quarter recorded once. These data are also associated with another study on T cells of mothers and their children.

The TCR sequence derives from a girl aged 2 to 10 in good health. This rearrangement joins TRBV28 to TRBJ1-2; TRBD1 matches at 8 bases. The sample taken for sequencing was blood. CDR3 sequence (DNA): TGTGCCAGCAGTTCCCACCGGGACAGGATTAACTATGGCTACACCTTC. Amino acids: CASSSHRDRINYGYTF.